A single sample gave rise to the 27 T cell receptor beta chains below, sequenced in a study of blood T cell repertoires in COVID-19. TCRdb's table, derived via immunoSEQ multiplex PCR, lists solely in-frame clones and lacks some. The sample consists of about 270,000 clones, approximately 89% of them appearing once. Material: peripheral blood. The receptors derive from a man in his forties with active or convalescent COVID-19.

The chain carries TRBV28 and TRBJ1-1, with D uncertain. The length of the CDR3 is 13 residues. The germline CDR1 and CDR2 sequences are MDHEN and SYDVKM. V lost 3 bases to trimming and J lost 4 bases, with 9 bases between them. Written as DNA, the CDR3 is TGTGCCAGCAGTTTCCGGGATGGCACTGAAGCTTTCTTT. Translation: CASSFRDGTEAFF.

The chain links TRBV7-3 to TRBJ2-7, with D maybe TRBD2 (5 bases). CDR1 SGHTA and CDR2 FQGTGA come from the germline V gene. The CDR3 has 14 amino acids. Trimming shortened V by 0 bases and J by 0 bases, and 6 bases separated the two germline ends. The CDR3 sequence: CASSLTSGSYEQYF. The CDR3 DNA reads TGTGCCAGCAGCTTAACGAGCGGCTCCTACGAGCAGTACTTC.

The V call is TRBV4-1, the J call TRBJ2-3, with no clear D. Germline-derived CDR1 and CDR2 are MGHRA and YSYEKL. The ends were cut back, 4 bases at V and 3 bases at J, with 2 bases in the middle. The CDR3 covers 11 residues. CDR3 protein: CASSLTDTQYF. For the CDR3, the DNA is TGCGCCAGCAGCCTAACAGATACGCAGTATTTT.

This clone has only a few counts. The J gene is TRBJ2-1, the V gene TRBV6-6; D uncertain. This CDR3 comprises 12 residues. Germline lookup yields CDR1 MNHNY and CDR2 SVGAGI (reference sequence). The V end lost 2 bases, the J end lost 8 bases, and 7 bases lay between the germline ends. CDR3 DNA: TGTGCCAGCAGTTACATATCGGATGAGCAGTTCTTC. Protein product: CASSYISDEQFF.

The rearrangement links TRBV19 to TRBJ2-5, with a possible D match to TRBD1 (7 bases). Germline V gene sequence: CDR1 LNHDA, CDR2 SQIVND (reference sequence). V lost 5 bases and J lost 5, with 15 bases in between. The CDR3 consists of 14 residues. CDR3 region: CASSGTQGRETQYF. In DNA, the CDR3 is TGTGCCAGTAGTGGAACACAGGGGAGGGAGACCCAGTACTTC.

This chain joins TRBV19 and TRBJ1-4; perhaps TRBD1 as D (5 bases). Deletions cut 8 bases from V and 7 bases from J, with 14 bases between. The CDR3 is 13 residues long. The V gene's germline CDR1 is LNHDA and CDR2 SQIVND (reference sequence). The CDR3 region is CASLNRFGEKLFF. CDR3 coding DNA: TGTGCCAGTCTAAACAGGTTCGGTGAAAAACTGTTTTTT.

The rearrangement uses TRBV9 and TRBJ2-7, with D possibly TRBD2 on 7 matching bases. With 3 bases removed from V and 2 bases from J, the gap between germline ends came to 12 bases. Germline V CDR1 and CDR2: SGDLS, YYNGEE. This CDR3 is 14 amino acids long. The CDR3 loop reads CASSASGGAYEQYF. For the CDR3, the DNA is TGTGCCAGCAGCGCCTCGGGGGGCGCCTACGAGCAGTACTTC.

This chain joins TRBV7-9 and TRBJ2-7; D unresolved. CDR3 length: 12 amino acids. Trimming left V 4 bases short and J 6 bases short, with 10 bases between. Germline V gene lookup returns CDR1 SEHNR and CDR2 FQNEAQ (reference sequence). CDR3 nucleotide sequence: TGTGCCAGCAGCTCAATTCTAGGCGAGCAGTACTTC. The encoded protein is CASSSILGEQYF.

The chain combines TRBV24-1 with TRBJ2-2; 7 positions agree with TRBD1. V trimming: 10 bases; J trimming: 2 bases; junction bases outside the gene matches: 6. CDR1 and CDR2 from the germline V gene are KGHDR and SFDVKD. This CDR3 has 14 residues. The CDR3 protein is CATRGRSNTGELFF. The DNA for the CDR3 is TGTGCCACGAGGGGGCGGTCCAACACCGGGGAGCTGTTTTTT.

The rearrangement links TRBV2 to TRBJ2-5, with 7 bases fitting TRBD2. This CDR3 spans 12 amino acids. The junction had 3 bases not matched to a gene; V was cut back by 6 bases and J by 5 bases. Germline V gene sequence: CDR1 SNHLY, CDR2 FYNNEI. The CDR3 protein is CASRQGGETQYF. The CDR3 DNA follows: TGTGCCAGCAGGCAGGGAGGGGAGACCCAGTACTTC. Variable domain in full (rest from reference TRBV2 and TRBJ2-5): EPEVTQTPSHQVTQMGQEVILRCVPISNHLYFYWYRQILGQKVEFLVSFYNNEISEKSEIFDDQFSVERPDGSNFTLKIRSTKLEDSAMYFCASRQGGETQYFGPGTRLLVL.

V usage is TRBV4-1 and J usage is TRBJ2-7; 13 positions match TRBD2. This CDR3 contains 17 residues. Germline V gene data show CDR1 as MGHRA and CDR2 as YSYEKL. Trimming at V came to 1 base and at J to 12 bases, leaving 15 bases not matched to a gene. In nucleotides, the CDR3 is TGCGCCAGCAGCCAAGGACTAGCGGGGGGCCCCGTCCCCCCAAGGTACTTC. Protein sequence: CASSQGLAGGPVPPRYF.

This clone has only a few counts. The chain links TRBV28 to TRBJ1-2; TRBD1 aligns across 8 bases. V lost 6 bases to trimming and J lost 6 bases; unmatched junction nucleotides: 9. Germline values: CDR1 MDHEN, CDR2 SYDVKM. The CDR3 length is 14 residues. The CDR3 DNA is TGTGCCAGCAGGACGACAGGGGCGAGTCATGGCTACACCTTC. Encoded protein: CASRTTGASHGYTF.

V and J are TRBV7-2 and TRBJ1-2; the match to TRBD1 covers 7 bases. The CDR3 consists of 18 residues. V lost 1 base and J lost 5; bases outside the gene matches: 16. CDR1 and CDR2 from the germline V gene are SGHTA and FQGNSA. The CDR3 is CASSLGRISGQTIYGYTF. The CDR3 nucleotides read TGTGCCAGCAGCTTAGGCCGCATATCGGGACAGACCATTTATGGCTACACCTTC.

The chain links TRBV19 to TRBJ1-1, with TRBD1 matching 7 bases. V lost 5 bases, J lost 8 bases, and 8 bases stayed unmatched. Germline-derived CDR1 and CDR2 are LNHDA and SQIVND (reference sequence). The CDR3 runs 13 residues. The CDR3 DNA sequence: TGTGCCAGTAGTGCCGACAGGGAAAGGGAAGCTTTCTTT. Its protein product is CASSADREREAFF.

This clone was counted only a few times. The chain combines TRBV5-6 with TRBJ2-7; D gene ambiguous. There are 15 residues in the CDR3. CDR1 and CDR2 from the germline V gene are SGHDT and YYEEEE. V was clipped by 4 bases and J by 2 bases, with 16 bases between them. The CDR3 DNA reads TGTGCCAGCAGCCCCATCCGCGCGGAGACCTACGAGCAGTACTTC. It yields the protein CASSPIRAETYEQYF.

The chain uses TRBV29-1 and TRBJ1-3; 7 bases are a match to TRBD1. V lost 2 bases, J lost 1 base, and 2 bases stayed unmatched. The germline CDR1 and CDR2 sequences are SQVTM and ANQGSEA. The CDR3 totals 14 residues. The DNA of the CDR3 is TGCAGCGTTGAACCCAGGGGGTCTGGAAACACCATATATTTT. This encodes CSVEPRGSGNTIYF. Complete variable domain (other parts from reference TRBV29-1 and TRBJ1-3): SAVISQKPSRDICQRGTSLTIQCQVDSQVTMMFWYRQQPGQSLTLIATANQGSEATYESGFVIDKFPISRPNLTFSTLTVSNMSPEDSSIYLCSVEPRGSGNTIYFGEGSWLTVV.

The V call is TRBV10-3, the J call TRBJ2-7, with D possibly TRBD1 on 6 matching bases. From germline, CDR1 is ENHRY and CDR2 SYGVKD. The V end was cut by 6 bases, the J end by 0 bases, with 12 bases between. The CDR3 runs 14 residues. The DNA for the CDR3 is TGTGCCATCAGCTTGACAGGTGGCTCCTACGAGCAGTACTTC. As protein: CAISLTGGSYEQYF.

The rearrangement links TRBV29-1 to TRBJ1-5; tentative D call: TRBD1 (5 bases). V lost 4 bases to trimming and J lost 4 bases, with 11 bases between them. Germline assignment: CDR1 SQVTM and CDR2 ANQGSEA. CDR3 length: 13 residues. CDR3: CSVGLDKNQPQHF. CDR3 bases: TGCAGCGTTGGTCTGGACAAAAATCAGCCCCAGCATTTT.

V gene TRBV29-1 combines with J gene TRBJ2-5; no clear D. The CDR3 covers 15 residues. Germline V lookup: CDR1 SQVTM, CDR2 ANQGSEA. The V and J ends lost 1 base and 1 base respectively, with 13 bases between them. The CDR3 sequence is CSVEGSQEGQETQYF. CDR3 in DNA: TGCAGCGTTGAAGGGAGTCAAGAAGGCCAAGAGACCCAGTACTTC.

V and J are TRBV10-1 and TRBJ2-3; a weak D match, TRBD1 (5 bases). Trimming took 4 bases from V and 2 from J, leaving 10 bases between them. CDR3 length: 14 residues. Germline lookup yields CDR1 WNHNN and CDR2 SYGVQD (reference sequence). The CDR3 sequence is CASSAQGYTDTQYF. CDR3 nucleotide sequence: TGCGCCAGCAGTGCCCAGGGATACACAGATACGCAGTATTTT.

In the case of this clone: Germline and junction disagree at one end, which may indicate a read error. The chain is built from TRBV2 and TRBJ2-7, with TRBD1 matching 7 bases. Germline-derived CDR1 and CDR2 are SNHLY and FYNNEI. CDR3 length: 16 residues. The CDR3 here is CASIEGGSEASYEQYF. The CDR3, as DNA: TGTGCCAGCATTGAAGGGGGCTCTGAAGCGTCCTACGAGCAGTACTTC.

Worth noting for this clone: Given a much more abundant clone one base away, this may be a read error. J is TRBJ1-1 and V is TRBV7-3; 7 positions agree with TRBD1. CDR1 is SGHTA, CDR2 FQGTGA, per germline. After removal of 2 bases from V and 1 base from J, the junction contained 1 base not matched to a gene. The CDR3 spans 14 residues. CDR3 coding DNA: TGTGCCAGCAGCTTACGGGACAGGAACACTGAAGCTTTCTTT. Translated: CASSLRDRNTEAFF.

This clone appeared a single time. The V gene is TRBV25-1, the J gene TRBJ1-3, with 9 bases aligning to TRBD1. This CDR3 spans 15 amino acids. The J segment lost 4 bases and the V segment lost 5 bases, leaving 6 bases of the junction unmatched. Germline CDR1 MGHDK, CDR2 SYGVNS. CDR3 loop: CASSLGQGAGNTIYF. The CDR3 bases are TGTGCCAGCAGTCTGGGACAGGGTGCCGGAAACACCATATATTTT.

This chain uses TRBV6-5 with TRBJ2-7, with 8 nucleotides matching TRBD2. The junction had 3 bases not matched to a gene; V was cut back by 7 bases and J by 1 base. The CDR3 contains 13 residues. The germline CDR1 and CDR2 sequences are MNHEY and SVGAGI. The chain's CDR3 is CASKRELSYEQYF. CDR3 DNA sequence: TGTGCCAGCAAGCGGGAGTTATCCTACGAGCAGTACTTC.

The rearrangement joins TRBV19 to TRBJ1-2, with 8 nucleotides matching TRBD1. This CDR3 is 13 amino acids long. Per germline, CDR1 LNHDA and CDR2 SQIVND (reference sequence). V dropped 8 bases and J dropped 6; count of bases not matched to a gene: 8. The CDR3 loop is CASGGQEWHGYTF. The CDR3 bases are TGTGCCAGTGGGGGACAGGAATGGCATGGCTACACCTTC.

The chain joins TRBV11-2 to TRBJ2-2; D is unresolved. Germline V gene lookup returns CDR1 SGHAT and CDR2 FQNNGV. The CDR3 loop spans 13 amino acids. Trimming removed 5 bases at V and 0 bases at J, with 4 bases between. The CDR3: CASSPSNTGELFF. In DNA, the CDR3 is TGTGCCAGCAGCCCGTCGAACACCGGGGAGCTGTTTTTT.

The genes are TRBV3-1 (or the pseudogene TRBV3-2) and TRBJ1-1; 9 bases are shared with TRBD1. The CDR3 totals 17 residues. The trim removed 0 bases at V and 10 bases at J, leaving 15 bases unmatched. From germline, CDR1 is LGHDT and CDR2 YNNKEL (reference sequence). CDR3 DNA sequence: TGTGCCAGCAGCCAAGAGGGGGTCCCGGGACAGGGTCATGTAGCTTTCTTT. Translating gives CASSQEGVPGQGHVAFF.